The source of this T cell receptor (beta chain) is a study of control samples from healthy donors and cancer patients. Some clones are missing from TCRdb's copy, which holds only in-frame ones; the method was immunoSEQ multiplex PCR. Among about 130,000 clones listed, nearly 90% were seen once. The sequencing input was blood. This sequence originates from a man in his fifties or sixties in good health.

CDR3: CADQRGLGETQYF. The CDR3 nucleotides read TGTGCCGACCAGCGGGGCCTGGGGGAGACCCAGTACTTC. The chain joins TRBV2 to TRBJ2-5, with 7 bases identical to TRBD2. Germline V gives CDR1 SNHLY, CDR2 FYNNEI. This CDR3 contains 13 residues. J was trimmed by 5 bases and V by 11 bases; bases with no gene match: 11.